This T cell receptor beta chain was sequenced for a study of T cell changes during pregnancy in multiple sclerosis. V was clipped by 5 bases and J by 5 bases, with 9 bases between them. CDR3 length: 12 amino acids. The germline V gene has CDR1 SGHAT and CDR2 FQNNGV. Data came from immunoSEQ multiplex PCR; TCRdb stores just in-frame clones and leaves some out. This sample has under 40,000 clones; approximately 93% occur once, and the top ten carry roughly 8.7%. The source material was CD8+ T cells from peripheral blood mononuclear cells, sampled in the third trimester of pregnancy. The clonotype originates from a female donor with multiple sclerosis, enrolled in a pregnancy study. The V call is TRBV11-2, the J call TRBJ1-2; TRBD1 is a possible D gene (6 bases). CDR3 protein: CASSEGQYGYTF. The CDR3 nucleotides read TGTGCCAGCAGCGAAGGACAGTATGGCTACACCTTC.